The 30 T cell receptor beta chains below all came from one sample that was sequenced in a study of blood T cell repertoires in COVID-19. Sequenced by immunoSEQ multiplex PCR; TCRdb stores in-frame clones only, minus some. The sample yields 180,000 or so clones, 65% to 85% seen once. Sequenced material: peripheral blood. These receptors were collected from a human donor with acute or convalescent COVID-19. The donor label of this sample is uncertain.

The CDR3 nucleotides read TGTGCCTGGAAAAGACAGACCGGTTCACCCCTCCACTTT. It yields the protein CAWKRQTGSPLHF. J is TRBJ1-6 and V is TRBV30; tentative D call: TRBD1 (5 bases). The V end lost 4 bases, the J end lost 9 bases, and 13 bases lay between the germline ends. The CDR3 totals 13 residues. Germline assignment: CDR1 GTSNPN and CDR2 SVGIG (reference sequence).

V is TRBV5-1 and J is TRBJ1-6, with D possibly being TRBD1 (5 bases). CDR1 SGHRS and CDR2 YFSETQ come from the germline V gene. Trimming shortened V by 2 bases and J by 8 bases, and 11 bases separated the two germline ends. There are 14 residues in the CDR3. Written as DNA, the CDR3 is TGCGCCAGCAGCTTTAGCAGGGAGGATTCACCCCTCCACTTT. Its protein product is CASSFSREDSPLHF.

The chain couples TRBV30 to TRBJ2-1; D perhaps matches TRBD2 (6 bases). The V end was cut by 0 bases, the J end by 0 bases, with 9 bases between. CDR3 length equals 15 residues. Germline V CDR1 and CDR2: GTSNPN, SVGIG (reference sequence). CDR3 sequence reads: CAWSVWRASYNEQFF. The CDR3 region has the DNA TGTGCCTGGAGTGTCTGGAGGGCCTCCTACAATGAGCAGTTCTTC.

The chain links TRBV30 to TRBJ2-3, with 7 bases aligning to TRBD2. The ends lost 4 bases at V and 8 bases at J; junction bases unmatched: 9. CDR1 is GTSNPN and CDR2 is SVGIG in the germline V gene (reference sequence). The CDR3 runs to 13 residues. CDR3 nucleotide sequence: TGTGCCTGGAAACGGCGGGAGATGGGTACGCAGTATTTT. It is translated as CAWKRREMGTQYF.

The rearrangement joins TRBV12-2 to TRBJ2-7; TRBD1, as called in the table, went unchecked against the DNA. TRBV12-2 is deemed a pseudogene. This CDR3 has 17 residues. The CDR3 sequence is CASRLVAPEAGGREQYF. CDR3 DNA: TGTGCAAGTCGCTTAGTGGCCCCCGAGGCAGGGGGGCGGGAGCAGTACTTC.

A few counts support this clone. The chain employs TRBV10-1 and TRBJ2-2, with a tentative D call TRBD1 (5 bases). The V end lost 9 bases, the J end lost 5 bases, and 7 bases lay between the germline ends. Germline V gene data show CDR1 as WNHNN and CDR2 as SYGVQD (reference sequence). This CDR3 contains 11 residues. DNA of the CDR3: TGCGCCAGTCAGGGAACCGGGGAGCTGTTTTTT. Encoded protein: CASQGTGELFF.

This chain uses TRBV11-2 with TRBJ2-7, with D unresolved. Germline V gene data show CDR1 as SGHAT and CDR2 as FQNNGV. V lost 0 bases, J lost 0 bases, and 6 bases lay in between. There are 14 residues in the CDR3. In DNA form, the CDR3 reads TGTGCCAGCAGCTTAGATGGCAACTCCTACGAGCAGTACTTC. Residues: CASSLDGNSYEQYF.

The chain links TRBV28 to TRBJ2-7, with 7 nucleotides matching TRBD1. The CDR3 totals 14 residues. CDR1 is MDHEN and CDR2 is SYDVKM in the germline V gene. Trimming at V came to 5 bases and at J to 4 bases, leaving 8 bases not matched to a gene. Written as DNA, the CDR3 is TGTGCCAGCAGTCGCACCGGGACAGATTACGAGCAGTACTTC. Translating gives CASSRTGTDYEQYF.

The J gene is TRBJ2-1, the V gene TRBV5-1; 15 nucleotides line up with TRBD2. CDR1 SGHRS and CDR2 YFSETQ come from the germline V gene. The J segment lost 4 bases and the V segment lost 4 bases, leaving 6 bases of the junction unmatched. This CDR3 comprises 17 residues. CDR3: CASSQGLAGGAYNEQFF. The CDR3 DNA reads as TGCGCCAGCAGCCAGGGACTAGCGGGAGGAGCTTACAATGAGCAGTTCTTC.

Here the CDR3 DNA reads TGTGCCAGCAGCCGGGGACTAGCGGGAGGCCCAGATACGCAGTATTTT. Amino acids: CASSRGLAGGPDTQYF. This rearrangement joins TRBV7-6 to TRBJ2-3; 15 bases agree with TRBD2. The J segment lost 4 bases and the V segment lost 5 bases, leaving 4 bases of the junction unmatched. The germline CDR1 and CDR2 sequences are SGHVS and FNYEAQ. This CDR3 has 16 amino acids. Using reference TRBV7-6 and TRBJ2-3 for the parts outside the CDR3, the full variable domain is GAGVSQSPRYKVTKRGQDVALRCDPISGHVSLYWYRQALGQGPEFLTYFNYEAQQDKSGLPNDRFSAERPEGSISTLTIQRTEQRDSAMYRCASSRGLAGGPDTQYFGPGTRLTVL.

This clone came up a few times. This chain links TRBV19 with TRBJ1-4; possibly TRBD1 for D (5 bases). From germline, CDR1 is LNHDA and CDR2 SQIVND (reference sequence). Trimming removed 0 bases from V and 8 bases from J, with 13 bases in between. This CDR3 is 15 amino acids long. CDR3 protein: CASSIDGAPDEKLFF. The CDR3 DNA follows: TGTGCCAGTAGTATAGATGGGGCCCCCGACGAAAAACTGTTTTTT.

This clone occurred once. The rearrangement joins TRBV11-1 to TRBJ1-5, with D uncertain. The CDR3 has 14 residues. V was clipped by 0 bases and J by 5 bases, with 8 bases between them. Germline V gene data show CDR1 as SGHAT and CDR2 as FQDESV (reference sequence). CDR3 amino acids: CASSLAGNDQPQHF. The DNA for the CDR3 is TGTGCCAGCAGCTTAGCCGGGAACGATCAGCCCCAGCATTTT.

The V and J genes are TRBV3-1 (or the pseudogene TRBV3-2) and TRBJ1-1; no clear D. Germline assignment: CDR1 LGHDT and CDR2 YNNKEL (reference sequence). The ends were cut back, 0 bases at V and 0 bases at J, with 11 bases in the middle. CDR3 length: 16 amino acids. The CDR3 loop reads CASSQEVNTMNTEAFF. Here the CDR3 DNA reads TGTGCCAGCAGCCAAGAGGTAAACACGATGAACACTGAAGCTTTCTTT.

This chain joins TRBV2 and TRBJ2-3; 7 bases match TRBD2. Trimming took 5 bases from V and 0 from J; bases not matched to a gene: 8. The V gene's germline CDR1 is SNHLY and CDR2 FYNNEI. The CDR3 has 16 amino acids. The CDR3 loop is CASSRANSGSTDTQYF. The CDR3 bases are TGTGCCAGCAGTCGCGCCAATAGCGGGAGCACAGATACGCAGTATTTT.

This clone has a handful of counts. The CDR3 loop is CSVEGLAGGLREQFF. As DNA, the CDR3 is TGCAGCGTTGAGGGGCTAGCGGGGGGACTTAGGGAGCAGTTCTTC. V usage is TRBV29-1 and J usage is TRBJ2-1; the match to TRBD2 covers 11 bases. CDR3 length: 15 residues. V was pared by 3 bases and J by 10 bases, with 11 bases of the junction left unmatched. Germline assignment: CDR1 SQVTM and CDR2 ANQGSEA.

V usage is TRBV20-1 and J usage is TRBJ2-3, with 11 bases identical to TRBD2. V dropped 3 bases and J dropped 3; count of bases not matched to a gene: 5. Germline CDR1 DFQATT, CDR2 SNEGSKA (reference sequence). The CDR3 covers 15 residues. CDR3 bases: TGCAGTGCTAGTCTGGCTAGCGGGGGGACAGATACGCAGTATTTT. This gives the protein CSASLASGGTDTQYF.

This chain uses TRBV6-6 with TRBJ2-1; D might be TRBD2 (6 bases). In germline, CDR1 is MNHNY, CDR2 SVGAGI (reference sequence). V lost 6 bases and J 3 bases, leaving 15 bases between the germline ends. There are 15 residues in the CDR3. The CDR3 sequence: CASRSGETLYNEQFF. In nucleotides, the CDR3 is TGTGCCAGCAGATCGGGGGAGACCCTCTACAATGAGCAGTTCTTC.

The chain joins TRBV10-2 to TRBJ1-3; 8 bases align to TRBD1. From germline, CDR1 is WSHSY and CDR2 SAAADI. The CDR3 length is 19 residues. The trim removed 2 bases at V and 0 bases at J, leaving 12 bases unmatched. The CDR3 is CASSERQGAYFSSGNTIYF. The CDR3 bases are TGCGCCAGCAGTGAGCGTCAGGGGGCCTATTTTAGCTCTGGAAACACCATATATTTT.

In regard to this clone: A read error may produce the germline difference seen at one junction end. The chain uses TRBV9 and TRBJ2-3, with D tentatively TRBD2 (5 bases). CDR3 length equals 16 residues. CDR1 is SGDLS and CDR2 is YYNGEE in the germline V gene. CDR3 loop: CAGSLSFGRGLDTQYF. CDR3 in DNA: TGTGCCGGCAGCTTGTCCTTCGGTCGAGGACTGGATACGCAGTATTTT.

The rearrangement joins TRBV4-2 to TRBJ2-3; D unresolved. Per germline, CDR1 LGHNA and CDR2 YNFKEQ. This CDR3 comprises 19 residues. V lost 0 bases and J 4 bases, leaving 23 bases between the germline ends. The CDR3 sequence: CASSQDYRPTRSIPDTQYF. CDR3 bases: TGTGCCAGCAGCCAAGATTATCGTCCTACCCGCTCTATTCCAGATACGCAGTATTTT.

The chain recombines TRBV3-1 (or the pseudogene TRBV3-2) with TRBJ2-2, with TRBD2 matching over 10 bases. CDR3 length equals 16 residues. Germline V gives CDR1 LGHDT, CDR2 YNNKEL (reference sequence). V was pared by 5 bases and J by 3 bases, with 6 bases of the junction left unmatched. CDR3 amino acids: CASSYRLAGHTGELFF. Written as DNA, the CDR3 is TGTGCCAGCAGCTACCGACTAGCGGGCCACACCGGGGAGCTGTTTTTT.

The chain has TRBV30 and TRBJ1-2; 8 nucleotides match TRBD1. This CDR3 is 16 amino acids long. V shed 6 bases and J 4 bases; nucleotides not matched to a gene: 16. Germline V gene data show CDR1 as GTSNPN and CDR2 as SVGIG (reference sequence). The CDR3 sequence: CACLTWDRRGTYGYTF. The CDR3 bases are TGTGCCTGCCTGACTTGGGACAGGCGAGGAACCTATGGCTACACCTTC.

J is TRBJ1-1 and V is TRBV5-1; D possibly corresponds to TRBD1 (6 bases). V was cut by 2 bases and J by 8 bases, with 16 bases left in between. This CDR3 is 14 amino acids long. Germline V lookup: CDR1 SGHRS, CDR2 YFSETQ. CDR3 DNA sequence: TGCGCCAGCAGCTTATCCCCTGGACAGCCCGAAGCTTTCTTT. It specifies CASSLSPGQPEAFF.

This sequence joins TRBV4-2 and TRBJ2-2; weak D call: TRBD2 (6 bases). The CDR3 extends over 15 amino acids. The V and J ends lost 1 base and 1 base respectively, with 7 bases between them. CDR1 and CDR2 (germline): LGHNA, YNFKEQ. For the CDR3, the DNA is TGTGCCAGCAGCCAAGGGCGGGAGAACACCGGGGAGCTGTTTTTT. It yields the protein CASSQGRENTGELFF.

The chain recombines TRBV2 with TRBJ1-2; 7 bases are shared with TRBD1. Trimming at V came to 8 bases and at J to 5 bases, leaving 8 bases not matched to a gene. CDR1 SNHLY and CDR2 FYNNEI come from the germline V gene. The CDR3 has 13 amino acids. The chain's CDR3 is CASEIGGWYGYTF. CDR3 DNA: TGTGCCAGCGAGATAGGGGGCTGGTATGGCTACACCTTC.

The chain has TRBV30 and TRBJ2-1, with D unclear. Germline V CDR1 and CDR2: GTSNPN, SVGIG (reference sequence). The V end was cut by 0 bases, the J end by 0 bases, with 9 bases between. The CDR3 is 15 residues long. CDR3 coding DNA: TGTGCCTGGAGTGTACGTGGTAGCTCCTACAATGAGCAGTTCTTC. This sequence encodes CAWSVRGSSYNEQFF.

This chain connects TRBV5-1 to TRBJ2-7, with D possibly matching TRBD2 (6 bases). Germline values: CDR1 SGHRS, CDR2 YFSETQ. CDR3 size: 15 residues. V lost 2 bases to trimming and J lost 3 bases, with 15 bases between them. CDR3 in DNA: TGCGCCAGCAGCTTACGCGGGAATGGGATCTACGAGCAGTACTTC. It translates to CASSLRGNGIYEQYF.

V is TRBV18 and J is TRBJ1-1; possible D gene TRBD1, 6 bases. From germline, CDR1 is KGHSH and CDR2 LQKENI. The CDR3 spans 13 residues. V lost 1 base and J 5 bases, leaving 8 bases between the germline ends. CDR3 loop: CASSPRQGTEAFF. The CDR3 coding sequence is TGTGCCAGCTCACCACGGCAGGGGACTGAAGCTTTCTTT.

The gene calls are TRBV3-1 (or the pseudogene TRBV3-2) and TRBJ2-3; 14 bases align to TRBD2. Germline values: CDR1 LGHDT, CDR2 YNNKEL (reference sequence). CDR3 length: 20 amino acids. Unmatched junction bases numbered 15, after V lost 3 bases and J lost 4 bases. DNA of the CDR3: TGTGCCAGCAGCCATTTGGGACTAGCGGGGGCCAACCGGCAGCCAGATACGCAGTATTTT. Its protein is CASSHLGLAGANRQPDTQYF.

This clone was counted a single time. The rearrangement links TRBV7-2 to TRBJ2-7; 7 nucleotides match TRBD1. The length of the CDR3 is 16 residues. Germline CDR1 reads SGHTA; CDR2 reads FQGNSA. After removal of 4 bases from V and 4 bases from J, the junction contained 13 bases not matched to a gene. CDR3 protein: CASSSEAGTAIYEQYF. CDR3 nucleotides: TGTGCCAGCAGCTCCGAGGCCGGGACAGCCATATACGAGCAGTACTTC.